The 32 T cell receptor beta chains listed next were all sequenced from one sample in a study of CD8 T cells in Susac syndrome. Reverse transcription of about 0.5 to 1 ug RNA used random hexamers. Using its own MiXCR run on the immunoSEQ multiplex PCR reads, TCRdb lists one record per CDR3 protein. This sample yields about 100,000 distinct CDR3 sequences, of which 95% are seen a single time; 0.25% to 0.35% belongs to the top ten. What was sequenced was CD8+ T cells from PBMCs. These TCRs come from a human donor with Susac syndrome.

This clonotype was counted a single time. The CDR3 DNA reads TGTGCTAGTGGCTTTTCTCCGGGACTATCTGAGACCCAGTACTTC. Residues: CASGFSPGLSETQYF. The V and J genes are TRBV12-5 and TRBJ2-5, with 7 bases identical to TRBD2. The length of the CDR3 is 15 residues. The V and J ends lost 6 bases and 5 bases, in that order; junction bases with no gene match: 12. CDR1 LGHNT and CDR2 FRNRAP come from the germline V gene.

The chain recombines TRBV29-1 with TRBJ2-7; D gene uncertain. V lost 6 bases and J lost 0, with 9 bases in between. Germline V CDR1 and CDR2: SQVTM, ANQGSEA. CDR3 length equals 12 residues. CDR3 bases: TGCAGCGTGGGTAGAGGCTCCTACGAGCAGTACTTC. Residues: CSVGRGSYEQYF.

This sequence joins TRBV4-1 and TRBJ2-4, with unresolved D. CDR3 length: 15 amino acids. Per the germline V gene, CDR1 is MGHRA and CDR2 is YSYEKL. Between the trimmed V and J ends, which lost 4 bases and 4 bases, there was a span of 14 bases. CDR3: CASSPPPVGKNIQYF. The CDR3 DNA reads as TGCGCCAGCAGCCCCCCCCCGGTGGGGAAAAACATTCAGTACTTC.

V and J are TRBV3-1 and TRBJ1-2; D gene ambiguous. Trimming pared 11 bases from V and 4 bases from J, leaving 11 bases between. The CDR3 has 11 residues. The germline V gene has CDR1 LGHDT and CDR2 YNNKEL (reference sequence). The CDR3 protein is CAARSVYGYTF. CDR3 sequence (DNA): TGTGCCGCGAGGTCAGTCTATGGCTACACCTTC.

The rearrangement uses TRBV4-1 and TRBJ1-4; D may be TRBD1 (5 bases). The germline gives CDR1 MGHRA, CDR2 YSYEKL. Trimming cost V 4 bases and J 1 base, with 13 bases left between them. CDR3 length: 16 amino acids. DNA of the CDR3: TGCGCCAGCAGCCCCGGTCACAGGTTAACTAATGAAAAACTGTTTTTT. Protein sequence: CASSPGHRLTNEKLFF.

This chain joins TRBV12-3 or TRBV12-4 and TRBJ2-3; D gene ambiguous. The V end lost 3 bases, the J end lost 0 bases, and 10 bases lay between the germline ends. This CDR3 is 15 amino acids long. CDR3 region: CASSLAGSSTDTQYF. The CDR3 DNA follows: TGTGCCAGCAGTTTGGCAGGTTCTAGCACAGATACGCAGTATTTT.

This CDR3 reads CASSLVPGFTEAFF. The CDR3 nucleotides read TGTGCCAGCAGCTTAGTGCCCGGGTTCACTGAAGCTTTCTTT. This sequence joins TRBV7-9 and TRBJ1-1; D gene uncertain. CDR1 SEHNR and CDR2 FQNEAQ come from the germline V gene (reference sequence). The CDR3 totals 14 residues. V lost 1 base and J lost 4, with 10 bases in between.

This chain links TRBV29-1 with TRBJ2-7, with D unresolved. Germline-derived CDR1 and CDR2 are SQVTM and ANQGSEA. V lost 6 bases, J lost 0 bases, and 6 bases lay in between. The CDR3 loop spans 11 amino acids. The CDR3: CSVRTSYEQYF. As DNA, the CDR3 is TGCAGCGTCCGGACCTCCTACGAGCAGTACTTC.

A single count supports this clonotype. The V and J genes are TRBV29-1 and TRBJ1-1, with 7 bases identical to TRBD1. This CDR3 is 13 amino acids long. V shed 6 bases, J shed 2 bases, and the junction held 6 bases outside the gene matches. Germline V CDR1 and CDR2: SQVTM, ANQGSEA. CDR3 amino acids: CSVRTGGNTEAFF. The DNA of the CDR3 is TGCAGCGTACGGACAGGAGGAAACACTGAAGCTTTCTTT.

The V gene is TRBV29-1, the J gene TRBJ1-1, with unresolved D. The V gene lost 8 bases and the J gene lost 1 base, with 17 bases spanning the gap. The CDR3 runs 14 residues. Germline CDR1 SQVTM, CDR2 ANQGSEA. Here the CDR3 DNA reads TGCAGCAGCGCGGCGCTGCTCAAGAACACTGAAGCTTTCTTT. Translated: CSSAALLKNTEAFF.

The chain has TRBV7-9 and TRBJ2-3; 9 bases match TRBD1. The CDR3 covers 15 residues. V trimming: 5 bases; J trimming: 2 bases; junction bases outside the gene matches: 5. Germline V CDR1 and CDR2: SEHNR, FQNEAQ (reference sequence). The CDR3 sequence: CASSPRDRDTDTQYF. Here the CDR3 DNA reads TGTGCCAGCAGCCCTCGGGACAGGGACACAGATACGCAGTATTTT.

This chain connects TRBV29-1 to TRBJ2-7, with a tentative D call TRBD1 (6 bases). The germline V gene has CDR1 SQVTM and CDR2 ANQGSEA. The CDR3 is made up of 18 amino acids. V was pared by 5 bases and J by 6 bases, with 32 bases between. CDR3 protein: CSVMGRSGENGRAIEQYF. The CDR3 nucleotides are TGCAGCGTTATGGGTCGGTCAGGGGAAAATGGTCGAGCTATCGAGCAGTACTTC.

The chain couples TRBV12-3 or TRBV12-4 to TRBJ1-1, with 9 bases identical to TRBD1. This CDR3 region has 15 residues. Unmatched junction bases numbered 4, after V lost 5 bases and J lost 0 bases. CDR3 DNA: TGTGCCAGCAGTCCGGGACAGGGTTTGAACACTGAAGCTTTCTTT. It specifies CASSPGQGLNTEAFF.

The V and J genes are TRBV7-9 and TRBJ2-1; a weak D match, TRBD1 (6 bases). V lost 5 bases to trimming and J lost 7 bases, with 15 bases between them. Germline lookup yields CDR1 SEHNR and CDR2 FQNEAQ (reference sequence). This CDR3 has 14 residues. CDR3 in amino acids: CASSQPGQRNEQFF. CDR3 bases: TGTGCCAGCAGCCAACCGGGACAACGGAATGAGCAGTTCTTC.

The chain combines TRBV3-1 with TRBJ2-1; 8 nucleotides agree with TRBD2. V trimming: 9 bases; J trimming: 6 bases; junction bases outside the gene matches: 16. This CDR3 region has 16 residues. Germline V gene lookup returns CDR1 LGHDT and CDR2 YNNKEL (reference sequence). This CDR3 is CASSTEGLGVINEQFF. The CDR3 coding sequence is TGTGCCAGTTCAACAGAGGGACTAGGTGTCATCAATGAGCAGTTCTTC.

The rearrangement links TRBV10-2 to TRBJ2-3; TRBD2 might be the D (6 bases). The V gene lost 4 bases and the J gene lost 2 bases, with 10 bases spanning the gap. The CDR3 sequence is 14 residues long. Germline-derived CDR1 and CDR2 are WSHSY and SAAADI. CDR3 residues: CASSGDSSTDTQYF. The DNA of the CDR3 is TGCGCCAGCAGTGGGGACTCTTCCACAGATACGCAGTATTTT.

This clonotype was observed a single time. The rearrangement joins TRBV3-1 to TRBJ2-7; D is unclear. The CDR3 loop spans 20 amino acids. V lost 0 bases and J 0 bases, leaving 24 bases between the germline ends. CDR1 and CDR2 (germline): LGHDT, YNNKEL (reference sequence). The CDR3 here is CASSQDLRVSVQLISYEQYF. CDR3 in DNA: TGTGCCAGCAGCCAAGATCTTAGGGTCAGTGTACAGCTAATCTCCTACGAGCAGTACTTC.

This chain links TRBV2 with TRBJ2-5; D could derive from TRBD1 or TRBD2 (5 bases each). The germline V and J ends were trimmed by 11 bases and 2 bases, with 9 bases remaining between them. This CDR3 has 11 amino acids. Germline CDR1 SNHLY, CDR2 FYNNEI. Here the CDR3 DNA reads TGTGCCCTGGGGGAACAAGAGACCCAGTACTTC. It encodes CALGEQETQYF. Full variable domain (rest looked up from reference TRBV2 and TRBJ2-5): EPEVTQTPSHQVTQMGQEVILRCVPISNHLYFYWYRQILGQKVEFLVSFYNNEISEKSEIFDDQFSVERPDGSNFTLKIRSTKLEDSAMYFCALGEQETQYFGPGTRLLVL.

The chain uses TRBV12-3 or TRBV12-4 and TRBJ2-3, with TRBD2 matching 9 bases. The junction had 5 bases not matched to a gene; V was cut back by 6 bases and J by 1 base. The CDR3 covers 15 residues. CDR3 bases: TGTGCCAGCAGCCGATTAGCGGGGGGCACAGATACGCAGTATTTT. Its protein product is CASSRLAGGTDTQYF.

This chain uses TRBV6-6 with TRBJ2-1; a possible D gene is TRBD2 (6 bases). CDR1 is MNHNY, CDR2 SVGAGI, per germline (reference sequence). V was trimmed by 8 bases and J by 0 bases, leaving 11 bases between them. CDR3 size: 14 residues. The CDR3 nucleotides are TGTGCCAGCCTTGGCGGGACCTCCTACAATGAGCAGTTCTTC. It translates to CASLGGTSYNEQFF.

The V and J genes are TRBV29-1 and TRBJ1-2; TRBD1 is a possible D gene (5 bases). The CDR3 is made up of 15 amino acids. The germline V and J ends were trimmed by 5 bases and 4 bases, with 20 bases remaining between them. The germline CDR1 and CDR2 sequences are SQVTM and ANQGSEA. CDR3 sequence: CSVPGLYACPYGYTF. The DNA of the CDR3 is TGCAGCGTTCCGGGACTTTATGCATGCCCCTATGGCTACACCTTC.

This clonotype appeared a single time. V and J are TRBV27 and TRBJ2-7; no firm D call. Looked up from germline, CDR1 is MNHEY and CDR2 is SMNVEV (reference sequence). This CDR3 is 15 amino acids long. Trimming removed 4 bases at V and 6 bases at J, with 19 bases between. CDR3 sequence reads: CASSSSNRRQGEQYF. The CDR3 bases are TGTGCCAGCAGTTCCTCCAATAGGCGTCAAGGCGAGCAGTACTTC.

The chain links TRBV9 to TRBJ2-5; 7 nucleotides line up with TRBD1. This CDR3 region has 16 residues. Germline CDR1 reads SGDLS; CDR2 reads YYNGEE. J lost 3 bases, V lost 3 bases, and 11 bases had no gene match. The CDR3 DNA is TGTGCCAGCAGCGAGGGATCCGGGACAGTAAAAGAGACCCAGTACTTC. It specifies CASSEGSGTVKETQYF.

The rearrangement links TRBV20-1 to TRBJ2-7; D is possibly TRBD1 (6 bases). Germline V gene sequence: CDR1 DFQATT, CDR2 SNEGSKA (reference sequence). The CDR3 has 12 residues. Trimming stripped 8 bases from V and 0 bases from J, with 11 bases between. The CDR3 nucleotides are TGCAGTTGGGGGCGACCCTCCTACGAGCAGTACTTC. The encoded protein is CSWGRPSYEQYF.

The rearrangement links TRBV28 to TRBJ2-7, with TRBD1 identical over 10 bases. From germline, CDR1 is MDHEN and CDR2 SYDVKM. CDR3 length: 16 amino acids. V trimming: 5 bases; J trimming: 7 bases; junction bases outside the gene matches: 14. Here the CDR3 reads CASSTGTGDHLAEQYF. DNA for the CDR3: TGTGCCAGCAGTACCGGGACAGGGGACCACCTAGCAGAGCAGTACTTC.

This sequence joins TRBV6-4 and TRBJ2-2, with TRBD2 matching 9 bases. This CDR3 has 14 amino acids. In germline, CDR1 is MRHNA, CDR2 SNTAGT. Trimming cost V 5 bases and J 4 bases; bases outside gene matches: 2. In nucleotides, the CDR3 is TGTGCCAGCAGTCTTAGCGGGAGCACCGGGGAGCTGTTTTTT. Its translation: CASSLSGSTGELFF.

This rearrangement joins TRBV5-6 to TRBJ2-2; 8 positions agree with TRBD2. Germline V CDR1 and CDR2: SGHDT, YYEEEE. CDR3 length equals 16 residues. The V segment lost 6 bases and the J segment 1 base; nucleotides outside the gene matches: 8. CDR3 sequence: CASITYSGVNTGELFF. The CDR3 DNA is TGTGCCAGCATCACGTATAGCGGGGTGAACACCGGGGAGCTGTTTTTT.

The J gene is TRBJ2-1, the V gene TRBV28, with TRBD1 as a possible D gene (5 bases). The CDR3 has 14 amino acids. CDR1 and CDR2 from the germline V gene are MDHEN and SYDVKM. Trimming pared 6 bases from V and 5 bases from J, leaving 14 bases between. The CDR3 sequence: CASSPGGANNEQFF. In DNA, the CDR3 is TGTGCCAGCAGCCCGGGTGGGGCCAACAATGAGCAGTTCTTC. Variable domain in full (rest from reference TRBV28 and TRBJ2-1): DVKVTQSSRYLVKRTGEKVFLECVQDMDHENMFWYRQDPGLGLRLIYFSYDVKMKEKGDIPEGYSVSREKKERFSLILESASTNQTSMYLCASSPGGANNEQFFGPGTRLTVL.

This sequence joins TRBV5-6 and TRBJ1-1; TRBD1 is a possible D gene (5 bases). The germline gives CDR1 SGHDT, CDR2 YYEEEE. Trimming removed 7 bases from V and 0 bases from J, with 10 bases in between. The CDR3 runs 13 residues. For the CDR3, the DNA is TGTGCCAGCGGGAGGGGAATGAACACTGAAGCTTTCTTT. Protein: CASGRGMNTEAFF.

The chain combines TRBV29-1 with TRBJ1-3; no reliable D call. The length of the CDR3 is 11 residues. Germline V lookup: CDR1 SQVTM, CDR2 ANQGSEA. V lost 7 bases, J lost 4 bases, and 8 bases lay in between. CDR3 coding DNA: TGCAGCGCCCGGATGGGAAACACCATATATTTT. Its protein product is CSARMGNTIYF.

The J gene is TRBJ1-1, the V gene TRBV13; D is uncertain. Germline CDR1 reads PRHDT; CDR2 reads FYEKMQ (reference sequence). The CDR3 has 14 residues. Deletions cut 0 bases from V and 4 bases from J, with 9 bases between. This CDR3 reads CASSLGRGGTEAFF. CDR3 in DNA: TGTGCCAGCAGCTTAGGTCGGGGAGGCACTGAAGCTTTCTTT.

The gene calls are TRBV7-9 and TRBJ2-1; tentative D call: TRBD1 (5 bases). Germline CDR1 reads SEHNR; CDR2 reads FQNEAQ (reference sequence). The V and J ends lost 11 bases and 0 bases respectively, with 11 bases between them. The CDR3 is 13 residues long. The chain's CDR3 is CASRQGSYNEQFF. The CDR3 DNA sequence: TGTGCCTCCCGTCAGGGCTCCTACAATGAGCAGTTCTTC.